The 27 T cell receptor beta chains below come from one sample, sequenced in a study of CD8 T cells in ankylosing spondylitis. TCRdb analysed the 5' RACE reads with MiXCR anew, one entry per CDR3 protein. The sample contains some 92,000 distinct CDR3 sequences, around 26% of which appear only once. Sequencing was done on a sample of blood, either unsorted or a sorted T cell fraction (not recorded which). These receptors all stem from a male donor with ankylosing spondylitis or in good health (not recorded which).

In this sample, this clonotype turned up many times. This chain links TRBV20-1 with TRBJ2-7; D remains ambiguous. The V and J ends lost 5 bases and 2 bases respectively, with 7 bases between them. CDR1 DFQATT and CDR2 SNEGSKA come from the germline V gene (reference sequence). The CDR3 sequence is 11 residues long. The CDR3 nucleotides read TGCAGTGCTCCATTCCCCTACGAGCAGTACTTC. This translates into CSAPFPYEQYF.

This clonotype has just a few counts. The chain carries TRBV14 and TRBJ1-4; D is uncertain. The CDR3 has 14 amino acids. V lost 2 bases and J lost 8, with 12 bases in between. The V gene's germline CDR1 is SGHDN and CDR2 FVKESK. For the CDR3, the DNA is TGTGCCAGCAGCCAACCCTCAGGAACCGAAAAACTGTTTTTT. Translation: CASSQPSGTEKLFF.

There are a few counts of this clonotype. The chain carries TRBV7-2 and TRBJ2-7; D is undetermined. V gave up 5 bases and J gave up 5 bases, with 16 bases separating them. The CDR3 contains 14 residues. The germline CDR1 and CDR2 sequences are SGHTA and FQGNSA. Here the CDR3 DNA reads TGTGCCAGCAGCCCCGGTCTCTTGGGGAACGAGCAGTACTTC. It translates to CASSPGLLGNEQYF.

The V call is TRBV12-3 or TRBV12-4, the J call TRBJ1-6; D possibly corresponds to TRBD1 (6 bases). V was pared by 5 bases and J by 6 bases, with 14 bases between. This CDR3 has 15 amino acids. The CDR3 region is CASSRLQGPNSPLHF. The DNA for the CDR3 is TGTGCCAGCAGTCGCCTACAGGGTCCTAATTCACCCCTCCACTTT.

This clonotype was picked up a small number of times. The V gene is TRBV7-2, the J gene TRBJ2-2, with D perhaps TRBD1 or TRBD2 (6 bases each). CDR1 is SGHTA and CDR2 is FQGNSA in the germline V gene. The CDR3 has 17 residues. Trimming cost V 2 bases and J 5 bases, with 18 bases left between them. DNA of the CDR3: TGTGCCAGCAGCTTATCCGGGGGCTTCACCGGGACCGGGGAGCTGTTTTTT. Protein product: CASSLSGGFTGTGELFF.

This clonotype was counted only a few times. V gene TRBV6-1 combines with J gene TRBJ1-1; D unclear. Germline CDR1 MNHNS, CDR2 SASEGT. The CDR3 extends over 14 amino acids. V gave up 7 bases and J gave up 2 bases, with 14 bases separating them. The CDR3 DNA is TGTGCCAGCACCCCAGATGTGACCAACACTGAAGCTTTCTTT. Amino acids: CASTPDVTNTEAFF.

As concerns this clonotype: The junction departs from the called germline gene at one end, perhaps through a read error. The rearrangement uses TRBV12-3 or TRBV12-4 and TRBJ1-1, with 8 nucleotides matching TRBD1. The CDR3 contains 10 residues. CDR3 sequence (DNA): TGTGCCAGCAGTGGACAGGGTTTTTGCTTT. This encodes CASSGQGFCF.

The J gene is TRBJ2-5, the V gene TRBV5-1; a possible D gene is TRBD1 (6 bases). This CDR3 is 14 amino acids long. Trimming removed 4 bases at V and 1 base at J, with 11 bases between. Germline V gene lookup returns CDR1 SGHRS and CDR2 YFSETQ. This CDR3 is CASSKDSPQETQYF. In nucleotides, the CDR3 is TGCGCCAGCAGCAAGGACAGTCCCCAAGAGACCCAGTACTTC. The full variable domain, its missing parts supplied by reference TRBV5-1 and TRBJ2-5, is KAGVTQTPRYLIKTRGQQVTLSCSPISGHRSVSWYQQTPGQGLQFLFEYFSETQRNKGNFPGRFSGRQFSNSRSEMNVSTLELGDSALYLCASSKDSPQETQYFGPGTRLLVL.

The chain employs TRBV27 and TRBJ2-7; 9 positions match TRBD2. The V gene's germline CDR1 is MNHEY and CDR2 SMNVEV (reference sequence). The CDR3 is 17 residues long. Trimming at V came to 2 bases and at J to 2 bases, leaving 10 bases not matched to a gene. As DNA, the CDR3 is TGTGCCAGCAGTTTAAAACAGACTAGCGGTATAACCTACGAGCAGTACTTC. Protein product: CASSLKQTSGITYEQYF.

There are a few counts of this clonotype. The chain employs TRBV5-6 and TRBJ2-3; 13 bases are shared with TRBD2. The CDR3 length is 15 residues. Germline assignment: CDR1 SGHDT and CDR2 YYEEEE. V lost 4 bases, J lost 9 bases, and 8 bases stayed unmatched. This CDR3 is CASSPGLAGEGTQYF. The CDR3 nucleotides are TGTGCCAGCAGCCCTGGACTAGCGGGAGAGGGGACGCAGTATTTT.

The V gene is TRBV6-1, the J gene TRBJ2-7; D may be TRBD1 (5 bases). Germline V gene sequence: CDR1 MNHNS, CDR2 SASEGT. The CDR3 runs 14 residues. V gave up 4 bases and J gave up 3 bases, with 13 bases separating them. CDR3 sequence (DNA): TGTGCCAGCAGTGGGGGCAGGATTGGCTACGAGCAGTACTTC. Residues: CASSGGRIGYEQYF.

The CDR3 loop reads CSARRLEGADTQYF. The CDR3 DNA reads TGCAGTGCTAGAAGGCTGGAGGGGGCTGATACGCAGTATTTT. The V and J genes are TRBV20-1 and TRBJ2-3, with D maybe TRBD1 (7 bases). The V gene lost 2 bases and the J gene lost 6 bases, with 15 bases spanning the gap. From germline, CDR1 is DFQATT and CDR2 SNEGSKA (reference sequence). CDR3 size: 14 residues.

This chain joins TRBV12-3 or TRBV12-4 and TRBJ2-1, with 7 bases aligning to TRBD1. J gave up 8 bases and V 6 bases, and 7 bases lay outside the gene matches. The CDR3 totals 13 residues. The CDR3 DNA reads as TGTGCCAGCAGCCTTCGAACAGGGGATGAGCAGTTCTTC. It encodes CASSLRTGDEQFF.

The gene calls are TRBV20-1 and TRBJ2-5, with D tentatively TRBD1 (6 bases). With 0 bases removed from V and 4 bases from J, the gap between germline ends came to 12 bases. Germline V gene sequence: CDR1 DFQATT, CDR2 SNEGSKA (reference sequence). The CDR3 is made up of 14 amino acids. CDR3 nucleotide sequence: TGCAGTGCTAGAGATCTCAGGGGTCGAGAGACCCAGTACTTC. It yields the protein CSARDLRGRETQYF.

This sequence joins TRBV4-2 and TRBJ1-6; D unclear. V lost 0 bases to trimming and J lost 11 bases, with 8 bases between them. Looked up from germline, CDR1 is LGHNA and CDR2 is YNFKEQ. CDR3 size: 13 residues. The CDR3 region has the DNA TGTGCCAGCAGCCAAGAAGTTGGTGCACCCCTCCACTTT. This encodes CASSQEVGAPLHF.

This clonotype was observed a handful of times. This rearrangement joins TRBV7-2 to TRBJ1-5; D is unresolved. Germline CDR1 SGHTA, CDR2 FQGNSA. V lost 5 bases, J lost 5 bases, and 13 bases lay in between. The CDR3 consists of 14 residues. The CDR3 loop is CASSPPPVDQPQHF. CDR3 DNA sequence: TGTGCCAGCAGCCCCCCCCCGGTGGATCAGCCCCAGCATTTT.

J is TRBJ1-1 and V is TRBV5-1; 7 bases are shared with TRBD1. This CDR3 is built from 13 residues. Germline V CDR1 and CDR2: SGHRS, YFSETQ. With V trimmed by 0 bases and J by 6 bases, 2 bases remained unmatched. The CDR3, as DNA: TGCGCCAGCAGCTTGGAGGGGGCGGCTGAAGCTTTCTTT. Amino acid sequence: CASSLEGAAEAFF. Together with reference TRBV5-1 and TRBJ1-1, the CDR3 gives the full variable domain: KAGVTQTPRYLIKTRGQQVTLSCSPISGHRSVSWYQQTPGQGLQFLFEYFSETQRNKGNFPGRFSGRQFSNSRSEMNVSTLELGDSALYLCASSLEGAAEAFFGQGTRLTVV.

The chain carries TRBV28 and TRBJ2-7, with 8 bases lining up with TRBD1. This CDR3 comprises 15 residues. With 6 bases clipped from V and 4 bases from J, the junction kept 11 bases outside the gene matches. Germline-derived CDR1 and CDR2 are MDHEN and SYDVKM. The CDR3 DNA sequence: TGTGCCAGCAGGAGACAGGGGCGTGGGATTTACGAGCAGTACTTC. It translates to CASRRQGRGIYEQYF.

To note about this clonotype: This CDR3 fails to terminate in the conserved phenylalanine or tryptophan, so it likely reflects a read error. The gene calls are TRBV7-3 and TRBJ2-5; D is ambiguous. CDR1 is SGHTA, CDR2 FQGTGA, per germline. The CDR3 consists of 13 residues. The V end was cut by 2 bases, the J end by 4 bases, with 8 bases between. The CDR3 reads CASSLGVLETQYS. In DNA form, the CDR3 reads TGTGCCAGCAGCTTAGGGGTGCTAGAGACCCAGTACTCC.

The rearrangement links TRBV20-1 to TRBJ1-1; TRBD1 might be the D (5 bases). CDR3 length: 13 amino acids. Trimming shortened V by 5 bases and J by 4 bases, and 14 bases separated the two germline ends. Per the germline V gene, CDR1 is DFQATT and CDR2 is SNEGSKA (reference sequence). The CDR3 bases are TGCAGTGCTCGCCTCCCGGGGGGCACTGAAGCTTTCTTT. This translates into CSARLPGGTEAFF.

The sample holds a few counts of this clonotype. This rearrangement joins TRBV6-1 to TRBJ1-5; 7 nucleotides line up with TRBD1. Trimming at V came to 6 bases and at J to 6 bases, leaving 11 bases not matched to a gene. The CDR3 is 15 amino acids. The germline V gene has CDR1 MNHNS and CDR2 SASEGT. CDR3 nucleotide sequence: TGTGCCAGCAGAGAGACAGGGAGTTCAAGTCAGCCCCAGCATTTT. As protein: CASRETGSSSQPQHF.

The rearrangement joins TRBV20-1 to TRBJ1-5, with D unresolved. V lost 6 bases to trimming and J lost 2 bases, with 8 bases between them. This CDR3 comprises 12 residues. Germline loops: CDR1 DFQATT, CDR2 SNEGSKA (reference sequence). This CDR3 reads CSAYGGNQPQHF. CDR3 DNA sequence: TGCAGTGCCTATGGGGGCAATCAGCCCCAGCATTTT.

CDR3 DNA: TGTGCCAGCAGCTTGGCGAAGGGGGGATTGATAGGGAAGACCCAGTACTTC. It codes for CASSLAKGGLIGKTQYF. The chain joins TRBV5-6 to TRBJ2-5; D assignment may be TRBD1 or TRBD2 (6 bases each). Germline V gives CDR1 SGHDT, CDR2 YYEEEE. The V end was cut by 0 bases, the J end by 6 bases, with 21 bases between. The CDR3 spans 17 residues.

V and J are TRBV3-1 and TRBJ2-2; 8 bases line up with TRBD2. This CDR3 spans 14 amino acids. J was trimmed by 5 bases and V by 5 bases; bases with no gene match: 4. Germline V CDR1 and CDR2: LGHDT, YNNKEL (reference sequence). For the CDR3, the DNA is TGTGCCAGCAGCTATCGGGAGGGGACCGGGGAGCTGTTTTTT. Encoded protein: CASSYREGTGELFF.

The V gene is TRBV9, the J gene TRBJ1-2, with D perhaps matching TRBD1 (5 bases). The germline V and J ends were trimmed by 0 bases and 7 bases, with 10 bases remaining between them. The CDR3 is 13 residues long. Germline lookup yields CDR1 SGDLS and CDR2 YYNGEE. The CDR3 loop is CASSVGGISGYTF. CDR3 DNA sequence: TGTGCCAGCAGCGTAGGGGGGATCAGTGGCTACACCTTC.

The genes are TRBV20-1 and TRBJ2-2, with TRBD2 identical over 8 bases. The CDR3 contains 14 residues. Per germline, CDR1 DFQATT and CDR2 SNEGSKA (reference sequence). J lost 5 bases, V lost 1 base, and 3 bases had no gene match. The CDR3 region is CSARGLAGTGELFF. DNA of the CDR3: TGCAGTGCTAGAGGGCTAGCGGGTACCGGGGAGCTGTTTTTT.

This clonotype was counted between two and nine times. The rearrangement links TRBV7-7 to TRBJ2-1; the match to TRBD1 covers 8 bases. Germline values: CDR1 SSHAT, CDR2 FNYEAQ (reference sequence). The CDR3 has 16 amino acids. V dropped 5 bases and J dropped 3; count of bases not matched to a gene: 9. The CDR3 loop is CASSAGETGVYNEQFF. In DNA form, the CDR3 reads TGTGCCAGCAGCGCCGGAGAGACAGGGGTCTACAATGAGCAGTTCTTC. The whole variable domain, filled in from reference TRBV7-7 and TRBJ2-1, reads GAGVSQSPRYKVTKRGQDVTLRCDPISSHATLYWYQQALGQGPEFLTYFNYEAQPDKSGLPSDRFSAERPEGSISTLTIQRTEQRDSAMYRCASSAGETGVYNEQFFGPGTRLTVL.